Below are 27 T cell receptor beta chains sequenced from a single sample in a study of cytomegalovirus exposure and HLA in healthy donors. With 60 Vbeta and 13 Jbeta primers, the PCR was carried out. Repertoires were generated with immunoSEQ multiplex PCR, while TCRdb's copy carries only in-frame clones and drops some. The data show about 210,000 clones, under 85% seen once. Sequencing was performed on PBMCs. These receptors were obtained from a woman in her forties or fifties in good health and CMV-seropositive.

The chain is built from TRBV29-1 and TRBJ2-2, with 7 bases fitting TRBD2. CDR1 is SQVTM, CDR2 ANQGSEA, per germline. This CDR3 is 14 amino acids long. V lost 2 bases and J lost 6; bases outside the gene matches: 6. The CDR3 DNA sequence: TGCAGCGTTGAAATGCCCCGGGGGGCCGGGGAGCTGTTTTTT. Protein product: CSVEMPRGAGELFF.

J is TRBJ2-7 and V is TRBV30; TRBD2 is a possible D gene (6 bases). CDR1 is GTSNPN and CDR2 is SVGIG in the germline V gene (reference sequence). The CDR3 contains 14 residues. V lost 0 bases, J lost 7 bases, and 16 bases lay in between. The CDR3, as DNA: TGTGCCTGGAGTGTAGTGTCTCCCGGAGGGGAGCAGTACTTC. Protein product: CAWSVVSPGGEQYF. The variable domain in full, with the rest retrieved from reference TRBV30 and TRBJ2-7, is SQTIHQWPATLVQPVGSPLSLECTVEGTSNPNLYWYRQAAGRGLQLLFYSVGIGQISSEVPQNLSASRPQDRQFILSSKKLLLSDSGFYLCAWSVVSPGGEQYFGPGTRLTVT.

This chain links TRBV5-3 with TRBJ2-5, with D tentatively TRBD1 (6 bases). TRBV5-3 is marked as an open reading frame, function uncertain. This CDR3 comprises 15 residues. Trimming removed 4 bases at V and 2 bases at J, with 15 bases between. The CDR3 coding sequence is TGTGCCAGAAGCCAGTGGGACACCCAACAAGAGACCCAGTACTTC. Its translation is CARSQWDTQQETQYF.

The rearrangement joins TRBV2 to TRBJ1-4, with 9 bases identical to TRBD1. From germline, CDR1 is SNHLY and CDR2 FYNNEI. After removal of 3 bases from V and 8 bases from J, the junction contained 7 bases not matched to a gene. There are 15 residues in the CDR3. DNA for the CDR3: TGTGCCAGCAGTGATCCGGGGACAGGGACCGAAAAACTGTTTTTT. This translates into CASSDPGTGTEKLFF.

The J gene is TRBJ1-2, the V gene TRBV5-4; D might be TRBD1 (6 bases). The CDR3 contains 17 residues. V lost 0 bases and J 3 bases, leaving 18 bases between the germline ends. Germline V gives CDR1 SGHNT, CDR2 YYREEE (reference sequence). The CDR3 protein is CASSLAPGEGVYYGYTF. CDR3 in DNA: TGTGCCAGCAGCTTGGCGCCCGGGGAGGGGGTCTACTATGGCTACACCTTC.

The chain joins TRBV19 to TRBJ1-1; TRBD1 agrees at 8 bases. The length of the CDR3 is 18 residues. V trimming: 4 bases; J trimming: 4 bases; junction bases outside the gene matches: 17. CDR1 and CDR2 from the germline V gene are LNHDA and SQIVND (reference sequence). The CDR3 DNA reads as TGTGCCAGTAGTACCCCGACAGGGGCCCTAAGCGGAGTCACTGAAGCTTTCTTT. Its protein is CASSTPTGALSGVTEAFF. Together with reference TRBV19 and TRBJ1-1, the CDR3 gives the full variable domain: DGGITQSPKYLFRKEGQNVTLSCEQNLNHDAMYWYRQDPGQGLRLIYYSQIVNDFQKGDIAEGYSVSREKKESFPLTVTSAQKNPTAFYLCASSTPTGALSGVTEAFFGQGTRLTVV.

This chain connects TRBV19 to TRBJ1-4, with 9 bases matching TRBD1. The CDR3 consists of 15 residues. Germline lookup yields CDR1 LNHDA and CDR2 SQIVND (reference sequence). With 5 bases clipped from V and 3 bases from J, the junction kept 4 bases outside the gene matches. The CDR3 region has the DNA TGTGCCAGTAGTCTACAGGGGGCGGCTAATGAAAAACTGTTTTTT. Encoded protein: CASSLQGAANEKLFF.

This rearrangement joins TRBV29-1 to TRBJ1-1, with a tentative D call TRBD1 (5 bases). CDR3 length: 14 amino acids. Germline CDR1 SQVTM, CDR2 ANQGSEA. V was pared by 7 bases and J by 0 bases, with 15 bases between. CDR3: CSATYDRLNTEAFF. The CDR3 nucleotides read TGCAGCGCCACCTATGACAGACTGAACACTGAAGCTTTCTTT.

The CDR3 reads CASTPGLAGDNEQFF. CDR3 sequence (DNA): TGCGCCAGCACCCCGGGACTAGCGGGCGACAATGAGCAGTTCTTC. The V and J genes are TRBV5-1 and TRBJ2-1; 12 bases match TRBD2. Germline V CDR1 and CDR2: SGHRS, YFSETQ. The CDR3 covers 15 residues. The V segment lost 6 bases and the J segment 5 bases; nucleotides outside the gene matches: 6. Drawing the rest from reference TRBV5-1 and TRBJ2-1, the complete variable domain is KAGVTQTPRYLIKTRGQQVTLSCSPISGHRSVSWYQQTPGQGLQFLFEYFSETQRNKGNFPGRFSGRQFSNSRSEMNVSTLELGDSALYLCASTPGLAGDNEQFFGPGTRLTVL.

This clone was observed a handful of times. The chain has TRBV2 and TRBJ1-6; tentative D call: TRBD1 (5 bases). V was pared by 8 bases and J by 8 bases, with 16 bases between. The CDR3 totals 14 residues. Germline-derived CDR1 and CDR2 are SNHLY and FYNNEI. CDR3 in DNA: TGTGCCAGCTATATCCACGGGGGTGATTCACCCCTCCACTTT. It translates to CASYIHGGDSPLHF.

J is TRBJ2-1 and V is TRBV29-1; unclear D gene. Germline V lookup: CDR1 SQVTM, CDR2 ANQGSEA. CDR3 length: 12 residues. V dropped 8 bases and J dropped 7 bases, with 15 bases sitting between them. In nucleotides, the CDR3 is TGCAGCCCCATCTCCCACACAAATGAGCAGTTCTTC. Encoded protein: CSPISHTNEQFF.

The chain has TRBV30 and TRBJ1-1; D gene unclear. This CDR3 has 14 residues. Per the germline V gene, CDR1 is GTSNPN and CDR2 is SVGIG (reference sequence). Trimming shortened V by 8 bases and J by 6 bases, and 22 bases separated the two germline ends. CDR3 amino acids: CAQKMEGTASEAFF. The DNA for the CDR3 is TGTGCCCAAAAGATGGAGGGAACGGCTTCTGAAGCTTTCTTT. The variable domain in full, completed from reference TRBV30 and TRBJ1-1, reads SQTIHQWPATLVQPVGSPLSLECTVEGTSNPNLYWYRQAAGRGLQLLFYSVGIGQISSEVPQNLSASRPQDRQFILSSKKLLLSDSGFYLCAQKMEGTASEAFFGQGTRLTVV.

This sequence joins TRBV7-3 and TRBJ1-2; D may be TRBD1 (5 bases). Germline V gene lookup returns CDR1 SGHTA and CDR2 FQGTGA. This CDR3 has 14 residues. Trimming pared 0 bases from V and 2 bases from J, leaving 7 bases between. The CDR3 DNA sequence: TGTGCCAGCAGCTTAACTCAGGGAAACTATGGCTACACCTTC. Its translation: CASSLTQGNYGYTF. Using reference TRBV7-3 and TRBJ1-2 for the parts outside the CDR3, the full variable domain is GAGVSQTPSNKVTEKGKYVELRCDPISGHTALYWYRQSLGQGPEFLIYFQGTGAADDSGLPNDRFFAVRPEGSVSTLKIQRTERGDSAVYLCASSLTQGNYGYTFGSGTRLTVV.

V gene TRBV19 combines with J gene TRBJ2-2; TRBD1 matches at 8 bases. V shed 5 bases and J 7 bases; nucleotides not matched to a gene: 6. The germline gives CDR1 LNHDA, CDR2 SQIVND (reference sequence). CDR3 size: 14 residues. CDR3 in DNA: TGTGCCAGTAGTCCACGACAGGGGTACGGGGAGCTGTTTTTT. Its translation is CASSPRQGYGELFF.

V usage is TRBV11-2 and J usage is TRBJ2-5; tentatively, D is TRBD1 (6 bases). The CDR3 extends over 17 amino acids. The ends were cut back, 5 bases at V and 3 bases at J, with 22 bases in the middle. Germline CDR1 reads SGHAT; CDR2 reads FQNNGV. CDR3: CASSPTPPRTDKETQYF. CDR3 nucleotide sequence: TGTGCCAGCAGCCCGACCCCGCCCCGGACAGATAAAGAGACCCAGTACTTC.

The rearrangement uses TRBV5-1 and TRBJ1-2, with 8 bases aligning to TRBD1. V shed 0 bases and J 8 bases; nucleotides not matched to a gene: 3. There are 13 residues in the CDR3. CDR1 SGHRS and CDR2 YFSETQ come from the germline V gene. As DNA, the CDR3 is TGCGCCAGCAGCTTGGGGACAGGGCACGGCTACACCTTC. Translating gives CASSLGTGHGYTF.

V and J are TRBV27 and TRBJ2-7; D is perhaps TRBD2 (5 bases). CDR3 length: 19 amino acids. V was trimmed by 11 bases and J by 0 bases, leaving 32 bases between them. The V gene's germline CDR1 is MNHEY and CDR2 SMNVEV (reference sequence). CDR3 region: CAVAQFTAGGHQSSYEQYF. The CDR3 DNA follows: TGTGCCGTAGCCCAGTTTACAGCAGGAGGCCACCAGAGCTCCTACGAGCAGTACTTC.

This rearrangement joins TRBV19 to TRBJ1-5; unclear D gene. From germline, CDR1 is LNHDA and CDR2 SQIVND (reference sequence). The CDR3 consists of 22 residues. The ends were cut back, 5 bases at V and 1 base at J, with 33 bases in the middle. The CDR3 sequence: CASSDLMGAQILKGRSNQPQHF. Written as DNA, the CDR3 is TGTGCCAGTAGTGATTTAATGGGTGCCCAAATTCTAAAAGGCAGGAGCAATCAGCCCCAGCATTTT. The full variable domain, in which reference TRBV19 and TRBJ1-5 provide the parts outside the CDR3, is DGGITQSPKYLFRKEGQNVTLSCEQNLNHDAMYWYRQDPGQGLRLIYYSQIVNDFQKGDIAEGYSVSREKKESFPLTVTSAQKNPTAFYLCASSDLMGAQILKGRSNQPQHFGDGTRLSIL.

The chain joins TRBV7-9 to TRBJ1-2; 8 bases fit TRBD1. V lost 1 base and J lost 8; bases outside the gene matches: 12. The CDR3 covers 16 residues. The V gene's germline CDR1 is SEHNR and CDR2 FQNEAQ (reference sequence). The CDR3 sequence: CASSLGPTGGMGGYTF. CDR3 sequence (DNA): TGTGCCAGCAGCTTAGGACCTACAGGGGGTATGGGCGGCTACACCTTC.

The chain combines TRBV5-1 with TRBJ1-1, with D perhaps matching TRBD1 (6 bases). The length of the CDR3 is 15 residues. Germline V CDR1 and CDR2: SGHRS, YFSETQ. With 2 bases removed from V and 4 bases from J, the gap between germline ends came to 15 bases. CDR3 in DNA: TGCGCCAGCAGCTTACTACAGGGCCGCGGCACTGAAGCTTTCTTT. It is translated as CASSLLQGRGTEAFF.

This chain links TRBV7-6 with TRBJ2-5; D gene ambiguous. This CDR3 contains 15 residues. CDR1 is SGHVS and CDR2 is FNYEAQ in the germline V gene. Trimming removed 1 base from V and 0 bases from J, with 9 bases in between. CDR3 bases: TGTGCCAGCAGCTTAGGCGGCAGATACCAAGAGACCCAGTACTTC. Protein sequence: CASSLGGRYQETQYF.

The rearrangement joins TRBV14 to TRBJ2-4; a possible D gene is TRBD1 (5 bases). Germline-derived CDR1 and CDR2 are SGHDN and FVKESK. The CDR3 runs 14 residues. V was shortened by 2 bases and J by 8 bases, with 13 bases between the two germline ends. The DNA of the CDR3 is TGTGCCAGCAGCCAACCTTCTCAAGGGGACATTCAGTACTTC. Translated: CASSQPSQGDIQYF.

The rearrangement uses TRBV5-1 and TRBJ2-1, with D perhaps TRBD2 (5 bases). The germline V and J ends were trimmed by 4 bases and 9 bases, with 14 bases remaining between them. Per germline, CDR1 SGHRS and CDR2 YFSETQ. The CDR3 sequence is 13 residues long. DNA of the CDR3: TGCGCCAGCAGCCCATTCCGGGGTGGTGAGCAGTTCTTC. Its protein is CASSPFRGGEQFF.

Here the CDR3 DNA reads TGTGCCAGCAGTGATTTCATAGAGGGTGGCTACACCTTC. Translated, it gives CASSDFIEGGYTF. The chain has TRBV25-1 and TRBJ1-2; D is unresolved. This CDR3 has 13 amino acids. V shed 3 bases and J shed 7 bases, with 12 bases lying between them. Germline lookup yields CDR1 MGHDK and CDR2 SYGVNS.

V gene TRBV18 combines with J gene TRBJ2-3; 9 bases are a match to TRBD1. The CDR3 sequence is 16 residues long. Germline V gives CDR1 KGHSH, CDR2 LQKENI. V shed 4 bases, J shed 1 base, and the junction held 6 bases outside the gene matches. The CDR3 spells CASSLGTGSGTDTQYF. For the CDR3, the DNA is TGTGCCAGCTCACTCGGGACAGGGAGTGGCACAGATACGCAGTATTTT.

This clone was recorded only once. The chain recombines TRBV27 with TRBJ2-5; 11 nucleotides line up with TRBD1. With V trimmed by 1 base and J by 2 bases, 3 bases remained unmatched. CDR3 length: 16 residues. Germline-derived CDR1 and CDR2 are MNHEY and SMNVEV (reference sequence). The CDR3 spells CASSLLGTGGQETQYF. The DNA for the CDR3 is TGTGCCAGCAGTTTATTGGGGACAGGGGGACAAGAGACCCAGTACTTC.

The count of this clone is one. J is TRBJ2-7 and V is TRBV18; TRBD2 aligns across 12 bases. V gave up 4 bases and J gave up 3 bases; unmatched junction bases: 1. The germline V gene encodes CDR1 KGHSH and CDR2 LQKENI. This CDR3 is 14 amino acids long. The CDR3 DNA follows: TGTGCCAGCTCACGGACTAGCGGGGACTACGAGCAGTACTTC. Translation: CASSRTSGDYEQYF.